Listed here are 5 T cell receptor beta chains from one sample, sequenced in a study of blood T cells in healthy people across ages. The second PCR ran about 6 to 12 cycles with a sample-barcoded 5' primer and J-beta primers. MiXCR, run by TCRdb on the 5' RACE reads, gives a single entry per CDR3 protein. The data contain a few hundred thousand distinct CDR3 sequences, over 45% of them seen just once; the ten biggest clones take up 45% to 60%. Sequencing was performed on blood. The source is a man aged 55 to 70 in good health.

The chain joins TRBV6-1 to TRBJ1-2; TRBD1 aligns across 9 bases. The length of the CDR3 is 14 residues. The V gene end was trimmed by 8 bases and the J gene end by 4 bases; junction bases not matched to a gene: 8. Germline V gene data show CDR1 as MNHNS and CDR2 as SASEGT. CDR3 loop: CASSTGGAGYGYTF. As DNA, the CDR3 is TGTGCCAGCTCCACAGGGGGCGCCGGCTATGGCTACACCTTC.

This clonotype was counted only a few times. The chain uses TRBV27 and TRBJ1-6; D is possibly TRBD1 (6 bases). V lost 9 bases and J lost 5, with 17 bases in between. The CDR3 spans 15 residues. The V gene's germline CDR1 is MNHEY and CDR2 SMNVEV (reference sequence). In DNA form, the CDR3 reads TGTGCCAGTAGCAAGTGGGCAGGGGATAATTCACCCCTCCACTTT. This gives the protein CASSKWAGDNSPLHF.

This clonotype appeared a few times. The V gene is TRBV6-1, the J gene TRBJ2-5, with TRBD1 as a possible D gene (6 bases). Near its end, the DNA agrees better with TRBJ2-7, so the J call may be wrong. Germline V gene sequence: CDR1 MNHNS, CDR2 SASEGT. CDR3 length equals 15 residues. CDR3 DNA sequence: TGTGCCAGCACCCCACAGGGAGCATTTCCCAACGAGCAGTACTTC. Amino acid sequence: CASTPQGAFPNEQYF.

The chain couples TRBV20-1 to TRBJ2-5; D might be TRBD1 or TRBD2, each matching 5 bases. From germline, CDR1 is DFQATT and CDR2 SNEGSKA (reference sequence). The CDR3 is made up of 12 amino acids. V was pared by 7 bases and J by 3 bases, with 12 bases between. Here the CDR3 DNA reads TGCAGTGGGCAGGGAGAAGAAGAGACCCAGTACTTC. Protein product: CSGQGEEETQYF.

The chain has TRBV7-2 and TRBJ2-3; 10 bases align to TRBD2. Losses at the gene ends were 0 bases for V and 6 bases for J; bases not matched to a gene: 15. The CDR3 totals 19 residues. Germline CDR1 and CDR2: SGHTA and FQGNSA. The CDR3 spells CASSLAKVAGGREGDTQYF. CDR3 DNA sequence: TGTGCCAGCAGCTTAGCGAAGGTAGCGGGGGGAAGAGAGGGGGATACGCAGTATTTT.